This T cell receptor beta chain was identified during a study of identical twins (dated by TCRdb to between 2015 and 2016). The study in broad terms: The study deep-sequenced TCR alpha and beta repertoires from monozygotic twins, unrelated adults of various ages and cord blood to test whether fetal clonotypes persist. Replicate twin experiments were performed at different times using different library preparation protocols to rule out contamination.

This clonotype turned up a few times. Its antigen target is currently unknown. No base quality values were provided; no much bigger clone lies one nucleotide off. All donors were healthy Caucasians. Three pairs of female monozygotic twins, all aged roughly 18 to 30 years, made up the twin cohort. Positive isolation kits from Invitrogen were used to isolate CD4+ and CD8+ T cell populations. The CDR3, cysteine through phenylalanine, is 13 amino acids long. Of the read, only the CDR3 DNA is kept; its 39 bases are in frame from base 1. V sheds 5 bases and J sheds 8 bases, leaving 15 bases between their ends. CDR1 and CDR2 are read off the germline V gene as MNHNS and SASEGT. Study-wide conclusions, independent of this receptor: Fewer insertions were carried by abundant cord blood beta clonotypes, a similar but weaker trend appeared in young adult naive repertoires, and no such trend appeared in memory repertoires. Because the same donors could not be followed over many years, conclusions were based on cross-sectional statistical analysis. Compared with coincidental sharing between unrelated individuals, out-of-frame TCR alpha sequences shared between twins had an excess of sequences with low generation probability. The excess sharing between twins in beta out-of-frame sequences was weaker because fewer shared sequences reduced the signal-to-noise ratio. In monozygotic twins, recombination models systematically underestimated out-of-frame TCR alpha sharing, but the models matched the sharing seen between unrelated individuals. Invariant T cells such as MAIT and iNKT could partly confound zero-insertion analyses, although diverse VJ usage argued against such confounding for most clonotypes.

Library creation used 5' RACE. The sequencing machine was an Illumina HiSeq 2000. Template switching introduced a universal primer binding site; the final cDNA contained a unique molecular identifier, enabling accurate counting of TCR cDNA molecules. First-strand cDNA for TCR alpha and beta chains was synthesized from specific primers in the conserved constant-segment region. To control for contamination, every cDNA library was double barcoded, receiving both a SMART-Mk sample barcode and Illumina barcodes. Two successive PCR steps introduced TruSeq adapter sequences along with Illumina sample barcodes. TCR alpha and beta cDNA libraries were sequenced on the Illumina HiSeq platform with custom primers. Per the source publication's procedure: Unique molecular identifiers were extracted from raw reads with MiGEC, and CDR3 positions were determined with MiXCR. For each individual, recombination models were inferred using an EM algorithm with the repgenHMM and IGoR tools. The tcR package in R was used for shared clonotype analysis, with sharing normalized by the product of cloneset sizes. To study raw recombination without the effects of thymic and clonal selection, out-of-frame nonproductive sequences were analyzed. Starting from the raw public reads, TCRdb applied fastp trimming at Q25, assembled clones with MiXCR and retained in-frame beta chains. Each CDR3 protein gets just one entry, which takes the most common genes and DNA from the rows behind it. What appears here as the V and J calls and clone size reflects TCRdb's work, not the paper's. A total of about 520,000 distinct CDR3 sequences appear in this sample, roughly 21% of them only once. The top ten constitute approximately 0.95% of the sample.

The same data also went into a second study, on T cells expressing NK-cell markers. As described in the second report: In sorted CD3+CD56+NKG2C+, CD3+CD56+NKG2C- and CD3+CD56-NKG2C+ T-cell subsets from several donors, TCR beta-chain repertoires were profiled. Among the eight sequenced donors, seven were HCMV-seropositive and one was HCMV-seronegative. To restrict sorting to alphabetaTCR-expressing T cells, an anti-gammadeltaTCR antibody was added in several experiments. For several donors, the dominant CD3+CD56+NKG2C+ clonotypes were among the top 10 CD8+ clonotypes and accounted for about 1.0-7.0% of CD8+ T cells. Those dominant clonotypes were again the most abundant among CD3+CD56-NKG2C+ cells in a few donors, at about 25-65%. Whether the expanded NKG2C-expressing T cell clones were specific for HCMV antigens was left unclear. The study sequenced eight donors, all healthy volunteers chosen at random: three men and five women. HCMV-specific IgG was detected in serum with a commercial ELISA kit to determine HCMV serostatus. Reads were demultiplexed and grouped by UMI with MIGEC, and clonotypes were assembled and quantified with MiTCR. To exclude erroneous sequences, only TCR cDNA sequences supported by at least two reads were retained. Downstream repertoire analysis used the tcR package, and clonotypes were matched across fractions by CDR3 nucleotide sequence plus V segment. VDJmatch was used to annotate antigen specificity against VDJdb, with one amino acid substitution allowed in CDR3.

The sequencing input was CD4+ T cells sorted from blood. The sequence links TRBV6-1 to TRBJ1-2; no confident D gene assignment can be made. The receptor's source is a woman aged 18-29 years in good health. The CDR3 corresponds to CASSPLPRWGYTF. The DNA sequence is TGTGCCAGCAGTCCCCTCCCCAGGTGGGGCTACACCTTC.